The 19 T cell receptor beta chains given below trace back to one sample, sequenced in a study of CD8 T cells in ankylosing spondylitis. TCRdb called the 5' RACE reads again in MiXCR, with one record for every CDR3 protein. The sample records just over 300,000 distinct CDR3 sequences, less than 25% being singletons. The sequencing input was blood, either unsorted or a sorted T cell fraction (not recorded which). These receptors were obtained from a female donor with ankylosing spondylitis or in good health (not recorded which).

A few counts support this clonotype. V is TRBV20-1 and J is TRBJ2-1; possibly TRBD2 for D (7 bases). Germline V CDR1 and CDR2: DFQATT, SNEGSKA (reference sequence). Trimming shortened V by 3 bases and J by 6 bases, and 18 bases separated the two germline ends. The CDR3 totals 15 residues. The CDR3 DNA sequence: TGCAGTGCTAGTTCCCGGGGGGCCTCGTTCAATGAGCAGTTCTTC. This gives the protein CSASSRGASFNEQFF.

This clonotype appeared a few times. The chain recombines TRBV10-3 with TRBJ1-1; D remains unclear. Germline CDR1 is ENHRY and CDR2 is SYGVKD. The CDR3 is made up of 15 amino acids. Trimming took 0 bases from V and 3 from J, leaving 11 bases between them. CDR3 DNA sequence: TGTGCCATCAGTGAGTCTGAACAAATTGACACTGAAGCTTTCTTT. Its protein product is CAISESEQIDTEAFF.

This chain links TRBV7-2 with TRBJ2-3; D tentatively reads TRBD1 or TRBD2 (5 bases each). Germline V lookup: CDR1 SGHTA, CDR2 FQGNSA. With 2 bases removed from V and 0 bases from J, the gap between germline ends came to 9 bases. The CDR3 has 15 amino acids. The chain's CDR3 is CASSLWGMSTDTQYF. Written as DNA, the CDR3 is TGTGCCAGCAGCTTATGGGGGATGAGCACAGATACGCAGTATTTT.

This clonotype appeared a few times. The CDR3 region is CASSYLRGGTEAFF. CDR3 nucleotide sequence: TGTGCCAGCAGCTACTTGAGGGGGGGCACTGAAGCTTTCTTT. The chain links TRBV5-6 to TRBJ1-1, with D possibly matching TRBD1 (6 bases). This CDR3 spans 14 amino acids. Per the germline V gene, CDR1 is SGHDT and CDR2 is YYEEEE. V lost 3 bases and J lost 4, with 13 bases in between. The variable domain in full, completed from reference TRBV5-6 and TRBJ1-1, reads DAGVTQSPTHLIKTRGQQVTLRCSPKSGHDTVSWYQQALGQGPQFIFQYYEEEERQRGNFPDRFSGHQFPNYSSELNVNALLLGDSALYLCASSYLRGGTEAFFGQGTRLTVV.

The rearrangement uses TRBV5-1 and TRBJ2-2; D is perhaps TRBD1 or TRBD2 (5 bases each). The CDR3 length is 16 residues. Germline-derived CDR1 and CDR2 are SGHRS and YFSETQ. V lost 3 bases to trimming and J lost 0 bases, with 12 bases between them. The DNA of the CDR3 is TGCGCCAGCAGCTCCCGGGGCGGCGCGAACACCGGGGAGCTGTTTTTT. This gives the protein CASSSRGGANTGELFF.

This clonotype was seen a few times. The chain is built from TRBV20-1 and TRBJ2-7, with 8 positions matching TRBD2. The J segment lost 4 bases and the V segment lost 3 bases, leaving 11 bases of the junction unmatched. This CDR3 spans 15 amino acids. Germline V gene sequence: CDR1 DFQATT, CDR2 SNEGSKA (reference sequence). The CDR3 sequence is CSASLYGAGVYEQYF. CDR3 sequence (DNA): TGCAGTGCTAGTCTATATGGAGCGGGAGTGTACGAGCAGTACTTC.

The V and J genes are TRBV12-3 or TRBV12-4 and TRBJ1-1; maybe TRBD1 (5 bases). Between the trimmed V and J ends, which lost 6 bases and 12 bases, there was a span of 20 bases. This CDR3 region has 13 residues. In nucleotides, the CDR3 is TGTGCCAGCAGCTTTAGGACGGGGGAAAGAACTTTCTTT. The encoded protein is CASSFRTGERTFF.

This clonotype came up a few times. CDR3 protein: CASSANAGTSGNQPQHF. As DNA, the CDR3 is TGTGCCAGCAGTGCCAACGCCGGGACCTCAGGCAATCAGCCCCAGCATTTT. This chain joins TRBV12-3 or TRBV12-4 and TRBJ1-5; D may be TRBD1 (5 bases). Trimming pared 5 bases from V and 2 bases from J, leaving 19 bases between. The CDR3 is 17 residues long.

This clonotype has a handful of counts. The CDR3 sequence: CASTFAGGGRKNTEAFF. The DNA of the CDR3 is TGTGCCAGCACATTCGCCGGGGGGGGAAGGAAGAACACTGAAGCTTTCTTT. The chain is built from TRBV12-3 or TRBV12-4 and TRBJ1-1, with D perhaps matching TRBD1 (5 bases). CDR3 size: 17 residues. V was shortened by 7 bases and J by 1 base, with 22 bases between the two germline ends.

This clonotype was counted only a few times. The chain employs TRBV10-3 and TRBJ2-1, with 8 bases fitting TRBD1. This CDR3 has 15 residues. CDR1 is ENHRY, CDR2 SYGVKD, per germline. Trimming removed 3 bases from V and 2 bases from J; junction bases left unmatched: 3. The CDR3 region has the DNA TGTGCCATCAGTGATTCAGGGGGCACCTACAATGAGCAGTTCTTC. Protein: CAISDSGGTYNEQFF.

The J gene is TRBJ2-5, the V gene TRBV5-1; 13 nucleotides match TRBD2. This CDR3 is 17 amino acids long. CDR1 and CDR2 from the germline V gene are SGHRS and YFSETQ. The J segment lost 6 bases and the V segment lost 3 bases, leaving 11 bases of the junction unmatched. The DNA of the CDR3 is TGCGCCAGCAGCTCGGGATTAGGACTAGCGGGAGAACAGACCCAGTACTTC. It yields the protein CASSSGLGLAGEQTQYF.

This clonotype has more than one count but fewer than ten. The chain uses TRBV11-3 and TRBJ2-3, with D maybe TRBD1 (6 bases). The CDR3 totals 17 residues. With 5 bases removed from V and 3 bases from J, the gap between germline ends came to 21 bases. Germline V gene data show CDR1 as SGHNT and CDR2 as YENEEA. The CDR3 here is CASSEIQGERATDTQYF. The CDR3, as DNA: TGTGCCAGCAGCGAAATACAGGGTGAAAGGGCTACAGATACGCAGTATTTT.

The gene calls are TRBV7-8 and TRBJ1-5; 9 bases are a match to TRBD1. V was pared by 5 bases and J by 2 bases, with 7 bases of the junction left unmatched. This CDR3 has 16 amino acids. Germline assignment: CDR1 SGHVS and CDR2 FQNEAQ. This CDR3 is CASSPSRDRGNQPQHF. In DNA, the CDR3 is TGTGCCAGCAGCCCTTCCCGGGACAGGGGCAATCAGCCCCAGCATTTT.

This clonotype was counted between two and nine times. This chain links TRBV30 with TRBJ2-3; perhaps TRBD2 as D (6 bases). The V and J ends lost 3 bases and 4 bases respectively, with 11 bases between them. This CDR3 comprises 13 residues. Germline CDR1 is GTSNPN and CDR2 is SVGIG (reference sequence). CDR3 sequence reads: CAWSAGRADTQYF. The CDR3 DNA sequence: TGTGCCTGGAGCGCGGGACGGGCAGATACGCAGTATTTT.

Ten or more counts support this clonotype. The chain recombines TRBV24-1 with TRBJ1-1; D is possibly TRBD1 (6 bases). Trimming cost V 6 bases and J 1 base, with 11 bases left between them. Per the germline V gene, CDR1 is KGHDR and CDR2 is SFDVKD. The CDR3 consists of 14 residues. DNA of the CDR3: TGTGCCACCAGTAAGACAGGCGGGAACACTGAAGCTTTCTTT. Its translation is CATSKTGGNTEAFF.

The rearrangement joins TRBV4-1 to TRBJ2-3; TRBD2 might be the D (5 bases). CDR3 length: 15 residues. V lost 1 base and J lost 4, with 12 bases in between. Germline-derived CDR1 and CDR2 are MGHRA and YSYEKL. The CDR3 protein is CASSQGASSPDTQYF. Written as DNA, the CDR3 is TGCGCCAGCAGCCAAGGAGCTAGCAGCCCAGATACGCAGTATTTT.

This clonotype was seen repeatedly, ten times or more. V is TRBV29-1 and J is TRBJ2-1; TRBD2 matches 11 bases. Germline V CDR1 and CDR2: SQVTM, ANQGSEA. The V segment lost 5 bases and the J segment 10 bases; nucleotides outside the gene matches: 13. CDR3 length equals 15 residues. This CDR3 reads CSVSTSGTWRSEQFF. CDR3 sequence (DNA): TGCAGCGTTTCGACTAGCGGGACCTGGAGATCCGAGCAGTTCTTC.

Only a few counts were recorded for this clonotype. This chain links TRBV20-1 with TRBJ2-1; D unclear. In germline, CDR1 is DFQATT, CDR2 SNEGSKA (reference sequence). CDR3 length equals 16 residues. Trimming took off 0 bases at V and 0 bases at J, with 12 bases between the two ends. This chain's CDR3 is CSARDMGRNSYNEQFF. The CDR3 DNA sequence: TGCAGTGCTAGAGATATGGGCCGTAACTCCTACAATGAGCAGTTCTTC.

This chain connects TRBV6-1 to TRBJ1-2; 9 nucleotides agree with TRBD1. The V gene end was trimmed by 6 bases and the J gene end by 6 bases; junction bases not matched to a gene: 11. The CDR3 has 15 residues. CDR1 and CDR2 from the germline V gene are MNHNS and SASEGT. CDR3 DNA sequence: TGTGCCAGCAGGTCCGACAGGGGGAGAGGAAATGGCTACACCTTC. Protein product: CASRSDRGRGNGYTF.